The 19 T cell receptor beta chains listed next were all sequenced from one sample in a study of blood T cell repertoires in COVID-19 (dated by TCRdb to the early 2020s). The library was produced with the immunoSEQ multiplex PCR assay. Here the immuneACCESS table is served through TCRdb, limited to in-frame sequences with V and J called. Missing clones are a known gap in these copies; in checked studies unresolved V genes cover under half, and the rest lacks a known reason. This sample is represented by fewer than 150,000 clones; about 87% of them were singletons. Together, the top ten hold about 4% of the sample. The sequenced material came from PBMCs or T cells enriched from blood (not recorded which). All receptors come from a man aged 45-60 years in a cohort exposed to, infected with or recovered from COVID-19 (not recorded which).

This clone appeared once. The rearrangement links TRBV7-2 to TRBJ2-7; 7 bases map to TRBD1. The CDR3 sequence is 12 residues long. The germline gives CDR1 SGHTA, CDR2 FQGNSA. V was pared by 5 bases and J by 4 bases, with 2 bases of the junction left unmatched. This CDR3 reads CASSRQGYEQYF. The CDR3 coding sequence is TGTGCCAGCAGCCGACAGGGTTACGAGCAGTACTTC.

This clone was picked up a small number of times. The gene calls are TRBV7-8 and TRBJ2-5; no firm D call. CDR1 is SGHVS, CDR2 FQNEAQ, per germline. The V gene lost 4 bases and the J gene lost 5 bases, with 14 bases spanning the gap. CDR3 size: 14 residues. The CDR3 protein is CASSSRLSAETQYF. DNA for the CDR3: TGTGCCAGCAGCTCCCGCTTATCAGCGGAGACCCAGTACTTC.

This CDR3 reads CASTWTAEDQPQHF. The CDR3 nucleotides are TGTGCCAGTACCTGGACAGCCGAGGATCAGCCCCAGCATTTT. The V call is TRBV19, the J call TRBJ1-5; D perhaps matches TRBD1 (6 bases). Germline V lookup: CDR1 LNHDA, CDR2 SQIVND (reference sequence). The germline V and J ends were trimmed by 7 bases and 5 bases, with 15 bases remaining between them. CDR3 length: 14 residues.

This clone was detected a few times. This chain connects TRBV6-5 to TRBJ1-1; D call uncertain. Germline CDR1 is MNHEY and CDR2 is SVGAGI. The V end was cut by 6 bases, the J end by 3 bases, with 5 bases between. CDR3 length: 11 residues. The CDR3 loop reads CASSGYTEAFF. The DNA for the CDR3 is TGTGCCAGCAGCGGGTACACTGAAGCTTTCTTT.

The chain has TRBV19 and TRBJ1-2, with D possibly TRBD1 on 5 matching bases. The CDR3 extends over 16 amino acids. Germline loops: CDR1 LNHDA, CDR2 SQIVND (reference sequence). Trimming took off 0 bases at V and 6 bases at J, with 17 bases between the two ends. This CDR3 is CASSIDSAWGRHGYTF. In DNA form, the CDR3 reads TGTGCCAGTAGTATAGATTCGGCGTGGGGGAGGCATGGCTACACCTTC.

The V and J genes are TRBV9 and TRBJ2-4; 9 nucleotides line up with TRBD1. V shed 3 bases and J 4 bases; nucleotides not matched to a gene: 2. Germline V lookup: CDR1 SGDLS, CDR2 YYNGEE. This CDR3 contains 14 residues. The chain's CDR3 is CASSGQGEKNIQYF. The CDR3 DNA reads as TGTGCCAGCAGCGGACAGGGGGAGAAAAACATTCAGTACTTC.

The J gene is TRBJ1-1, the V gene TRBV5-1, with D possibly TRBD1 on 5 matching bases. Trimming removed 6 bases at V and 0 bases at J, with 18 bases between. This CDR3 contains 16 residues. The germline V gene has CDR1 SGHRS and CDR2 YFSETQ. Here the CDR3 DNA reads TGCGCCAGCAACCCCCCGGGGGACTACATGAACACTGAAGCTTTCTTT. Encoded protein: CASNPPGDYMNTEAFF.

The chain joins TRBV7-8 to TRBJ2-2; TRBD1 agrees at 9 bases. Germline V gene sequence: CDR1 SGHVS, CDR2 FQNEAQ. The junction had 4 bases not matched to a gene; V was cut back by 2 bases and J by 6 bases. The length of the CDR3 is 15 residues. As DNA, the CDR3 is TGTGCCAGCAGCTTATCGGGACAGGGACCCGGGGAGCTGTTTTTT. Its protein is CASSLSGQGPGELFF.

The chain employs TRBV5-1 and TRBJ1-3; perhaps TRBD1 as D (6 bases). The CDR3 length is 15 residues. Trimming cost V 7 bases and J 0 bases, with 14 bases left between them. Germline-derived CDR1 and CDR2 are SGHRS and YFSETQ. CDR3 in amino acids: CASRQEEGSGNTIYF. In nucleotides, the CDR3 is TGCGCCAGCCGACAGGAAGAGGGCTCTGGAAACACCATATATTTT.

The rearrangement joins TRBV10-1 to TRBJ1-5; D remains ambiguous. This CDR3 has 13 amino acids. Germline values: CDR1 WNHNN, CDR2 SYGVQD (reference sequence). Trimming cost V 4 bases and J 5 bases, with 9 bases left between them. CDR3 in DNA: TGCGCCAGCAGTGTGGACTTAGATCAGCCCCAGCATTTT. It codes for CASSVDLDQPQHF.

The J gene is TRBJ2-2, the V gene TRBV7-2, with D possibly TRBD1 on 6 matching bases. Germline CDR1 and CDR2: SGHTA and FQGNSA. V lost 5 bases, J lost 2 bases, and 9 bases lay in between. The CDR3 covers 14 residues. The CDR3, as DNA: TGTGCCAGCAGCCCGGACAGTAACACCGGGGAGCTGTTTTTT. Translation gives CASSPDSNTGELFF.

This chain links TRBV2 with TRBJ2-7; 7 bases map to TRBD2. Germline CDR1 is SNHLY and CDR2 is FYNNEI. The junction had 6 bases not matched to a gene; V was cut back by 8 bases and J by 2 bases. The CDR3 extends over 13 amino acids. CDR3: CASGREDTYEQYF. CDR3 nucleotide sequence: TGTGCCAGCGGGAGGGAGGATACCTACGAGCAGTACTTC. The full variable domain, in which reference TRBV2 and TRBJ2-7 provide the parts outside the CDR3, is EPEVTQTPSHQVTQMGQEVILRCVPISNHLYFYWYRQILGQKVEFLVSFYNNEISEKSEIFDDQFSVERPDGSNFTLKIRSTKLEDSAMYFCASGREDTYEQYFGPGTRLTVT.

The chain has TRBV3-1 (or the pseudogene TRBV3-2) and TRBJ2-6, with D possibly being TRBD1 (6 bases). Trimming took 1 base from V and 7 from J, leaving 11 bases between them. The CDR3 covers 15 residues. Germline assignment: CDR1 LGHDT and CDR2 YNNKEL (reference sequence). The CDR3 nucleotides are TGTGCCAGCAGCCAAGGTAGAGGGGGAGCCAACGTCCTGACTTTC. Translated: CASSQGRGGANVLTF.

This chain links TRBV18 with TRBJ1-4; perhaps TRBD1 as D (5 bases). The V end was cut by 3 bases, the J end by 3 bases, with 14 bases between. Germline CDR1 reads KGHSH; CDR2 reads LQKENI. This CDR3 comprises 16 residues. CDR3 bases: TGTGCCAGCTCACCCCGACAGCCTCCCCCTAATGAAAAACTGTTTTTT. The encoded protein is CASSPRQPPPNEKLFF.

The chain is built from TRBV9 and TRBJ1-1, with 9 positions matching TRBD1. This CDR3 region has 12 residues. The germline V gene encodes CDR1 SGDLS and CDR2 YYNGEE. J gave up 8 bases and V 4 bases, and 3 bases lay outside the gene matches. CDR3 sequence: CASSTGTGEAFF. The CDR3 region has the DNA TGTGCCAGCAGCACCGGGACAGGGGAAGCTTTCTTT.

The chain couples TRBV2 to TRBJ2-3, with TRBD2 as a possible D gene (6 bases). This CDR3 region has 16 residues. Germline loops: CDR1 SNHLY, CDR2 FYNNEI. Between the trimmed V and J ends, which lost 6 bases and 4 bases, there was a span of 20 bases. CDR3 nucleotide sequence: TGTGCCAGCAGAGCGGACTATCAGCCGGGGGCAGATACGCAGTATTTT. Amino acid sequence: CASRADYQPGADTQYF.

The chain links TRBV20-1 to TRBJ2-7, with 9 bases identical to TRBD2. CDR3 length equals 15 residues. CDR1 DFQATT and CDR2 SNEGSKA come from the germline V gene (reference sequence). V lost 3 bases to trimming and J lost 2 bases; unmatched junction nucleotides: 8. Written as DNA, the CDR3 is TGCAGTGCTAGTCGACTAGCGGCTAACACCTACGAGCAGTACTTC. This sequence encodes CSASRLAANTYEQYF.

This chain joins TRBV6-5 and TRBJ2-3; D perhaps matches TRBD1 (7 bases). The V end lost 8 bases, the J end lost 5 bases, and 17 bases lay between the germline ends. Germline values: CDR1 MNHEY, CDR2 SVGAGI. This CDR3 is built from 14 residues. The CDR3 loop is CASDQGGRGDTQYF. CDR3 DNA: TGTGCCAGCGATCAGGGGGGCCGGGGAGATACGCAGTATTTT.

The genes are TRBV9 and TRBJ1-1; D perhaps matches TRBD1 (5 bases). CDR3 length: 15 amino acids. CDR1 and CDR2 from the germline V gene are SGDLS and YYNGEE. V dropped 0 bases and J dropped 10 bases, with 19 bases sitting between them. The DNA of the CDR3 is TGTGCCAGCAGCGTAGCTACGGTAGGCAGGGAAGGAGCTTTCTTT. Translating gives CASSVATVGREGAFF.